This T cell receptor beta chain was sequenced during a study of blood T cell repertoires in COVID-19. Study-level background: From T cells, B-cell-depleted T cells, or PBMCs came the material, which was cDNA or gDNA.

Method: immunoSEQ multiplex PCR; TCRdb's copy keeps in-frame clones and lacks some. This table holds 300,000 to 350,000 clones, nearly 90% found once. This receptor was obtained from a woman aged 18-29 years with acute COVID-19. The sample taken for sequencing was PBMCs or T cells enriched from blood (not recorded which).

In nucleotides, the CDR3 is TGTGCCAGCAGCTTAACGCGGATCAGCGGAGGGCGCAATGAGCAGTTCTTC. This translates into CASSLTRISGGRNEQFF. The chain has TRBV11-2 and TRBJ2-1; D perhaps matches TRBD2 (6 bases). Germline V CDR1 and CDR2: SGHAT, FQNNGV. The length of the CDR3 is 17 residues. V was trimmed by 2 bases and J by 6 bases, leaving 20 bases between them.